The 29 T cell receptor beta chains below come from one sample, sequenced in a study of vaccination and CD4 T cells after COVID-19. The assay that was used to sequence DNA from cultured CD4+ T cells was the Oncomine TCR Beta short-read assay. TCRdb reprocessed the PCR reads via MiXCR and lists one record per CDR3 protein. The top ten clones hold approximately 7.6% of a sample with 7,000 to 9,500 distinct CDR3 sequences, 50% to 65% of them seen once. The treatment: approximately nine-day PBMC culture with coronavirus spike peptide pools or control peptides (ViraFEST assay). Which antigens these TCRs recognize remains unknown. The sample taken for sequencing was CD4+ T cells from blood, cultured in vitro. Receptors originate from a human donor who had recovered from COVID-19.

J is TRBJ1-1 and V is TRBV15, with D possibly being TRBD1 (6 bases). V lost 0 bases and J lost 4, with 12 bases in between. The CDR3 consists of 15 residues. Germline V lookup: CDR1 LNHNV, CDR2 YYDKDF (reference sequence). The CDR3 region is CATSRDGSGVTEAFF. DNA of the CDR3: TGTGCCACCAGCAGAGATGGTTCAGGGGTCACTGAAGCTTTCTTT.

This chain connects TRBV5-1 to TRBJ2-1; 8 positions agree with TRBD2. The CDR3 has 17 residues. Germline assignment: CDR1 SGHRS and CDR2 YFSETQ. The trim removed 0 bases at V and 9 bases at J, leaving 14 bases unmatched. CDR3 coding DNA: TGCGCCAGCAGCTTGGCGGTAGCGGGGCCCTCAGCGGGTGAGCAGTTCTTC. It translates to CASSLAVAGPSAGEQFF.

V gene TRBV15 combines with J gene TRBJ2-6, with D possibly being TRBD2 (6 bases). The CDR3 has 16 amino acids. The ends were cut back, 6 bases at V and 2 bases at J, with 14 bases in the middle. Germline CDR1 and CDR2: LNHNV and YYDKDF (reference sequence). CDR3 in DNA: TGTGCCACCAGGGAGGAGGGGAAGGCTGGGGCCAACGTCCTGACTTTC. Encoded protein: CATREEGKAGANVLTF.

CDR3 nucleotide sequence: TGTGCCAGCAGCGCGCTGTCAGCTAACTATGGCTACACCTTC. As protein: CASSALSANYGYTF. The V and J genes are TRBV2 and TRBJ1-2; D is unclear. The CDR3 has 14 amino acids. Per germline, CDR1 SNHLY and CDR2 FYNNEI. Trimming shortened V by 6 bases and J by 0 bases, and 11 bases separated the two germline ends.

The chain uses TRBV30 and TRBJ1-6; D is undetermined. The germline V gene encodes CDR1 GTSNPN and CDR2 SVGIG (reference sequence). V was pared by 2 bases and J by 10 bases, with 15 bases between. The CDR3 is made up of 14 amino acids. CDR3 in amino acids: CAWSRGGVESPLHF. The CDR3 nucleotides are TGTGCCTGGAGTCGAGGTGGCGTTGAATCACCCCTCCACTTT.

This rearrangement joins TRBV19 to TRBJ2-7, with 8 bases that match TRBD1. Unmatched junction bases numbered 9, after V lost 5 bases and J lost 0 bases. Germline V gene lookup returns CDR1 LNHDA and CDR2 SQIVND (reference sequence). CDR3 length: 16 amino acids. CDR3 DNA sequence: TGTGCCAGTAGTCCAGTAGACAGGGGAGACTCCTACGAGCAGTACTTC. Its translation is CASSPVDRGDSYEQYF.

This sequence joins TRBV12-3 or TRBV12-4 and TRBJ2-5, with 11 positions matching TRBD1. Unmatched junction bases numbered 5, after V lost 6 bases and J lost 5 bases. The CDR3 totals 14 residues. The CDR3 here is CASSRGTGGETQYF. DNA for the CDR3: TGTGCCAGCAGCCGGGGGACAGGGGGGGAGACCCAGTACTTC.

The chain recombines TRBV20-1 with TRBJ2-2; 8 positions match TRBD2. In germline, CDR1 is DFQATT, CDR2 SNEGSKA (reference sequence). This CDR3 has 15 amino acids. J was trimmed by 1 base and V by 2 bases; bases with no gene match: 3. CDR3 DNA: TGCAGTGCTAGACGGGAGGGCCGGAACACCGGGGAGCTGTTTTTT. Residues: CSARREGRNTGELFF.

The rearrangement joins TRBV7-2 to TRBJ2-2, with D unresolved. Germline V gene data show CDR1 as SGHTA and CDR2 as FQGNSA. This CDR3 contains 14 residues. The V and J ends lost 4 bases and 6 bases respectively, with 12 bases between them. The CDR3 DNA follows: TGTGCCAGCAGCTGGGGAAGAGTGGCCGGGGAGCTGTTTTTT. It specifies CASSWGRVAGELFF.

This clonotype was counted only a few times. The chain recombines TRBV2 with TRBJ2-7; D ambiguous. CDR3 length: 13 amino acids. Trimming stripped 6 bases from V and 7 bases from J, with 16 bases between. Per the germline V gene, CDR1 is SNHLY and CDR2 is FYNNEI. The chain's CDR3 is CASRDTSSGEQYF. The CDR3 DNA reads as TGTGCCAGCAGAGATACAAGCTCTGGGGAGCAGTACTTC.

The V and J genes are TRBV7-3 and TRBJ1-1, with TRBD1 matching over 7 bases. The CDR3 covers 15 residues. The germline V gene has CDR1 SGHTA and CDR2 FQGTGA. V lost 1 base, J lost 5 bases, and 7 bases stayed unmatched. The CDR3 sequence is CASSLIPGGGTEAFF. For the CDR3, the DNA is TGTGCCAGCAGCTTAATACCAGGGGGGGGAACTGAAGCTTTCTTT.

This clonotype came up once. V usage is TRBV6-2 or TRBV6-3 and J usage is TRBJ2-7; TRBD2 matches at 7 bases. Germline CDR1 is MNHEY and CDR2 is SVGEGT. V lost 9 bases and J lost 3; bases outside the gene matches: 11. The CDR3 covers 14 residues. The CDR3 DNA follows: TGTGCCAGTTGGGAGGGCTCAGTGGACTACGAGCAGTACTTC. It specifies CASWEGSVDYEQYF.

This clonotype turned up a few times. The chain employs TRBV24-1 and TRBJ1-1, with 8 bases identical to TRBD1. Germline trimming cut 6 bases from V and 6 bases from J; bases unmatched to any gene: 5. Germline values: CDR1 KGHDR, CDR2 SFDVKD. The CDR3 contains 13 residues. In DNA, the CDR3 is TGTGCCACCAGTTCAAACAGGGGGGCTGAAGCTTTCTTT. This translates into CATSSNRGAEAFF.

V gene TRBV28 combines with J gene TRBJ1-6; 9 bases map to TRBD1. The trim removed 5 bases at V and 9 bases at J, leaving 11 bases unmatched. Germline-derived CDR1 and CDR2 are MDHEN and SYDVKM. There are 16 residues in the CDR3. In DNA form, the CDR3 reads TGTGCCAGCAGTGAACCGCGGGGACAGGGATCTTCACCCCTCCACTTT. Translation gives CASSEPRGQGSSPLHF.

V gene TRBV7-6 combines with J gene TRBJ1-5; TRBD1 aligns across 10 bases. The junction had 10 bases not matched to a gene; V was cut back by 5 bases and J by 0 bases. Germline V lookup: CDR1 SGHVS, CDR2 FNYEAQ. The CDR3 length is 18 residues. In DNA, the CDR3 is TGTGCCAGCAGCCCAAGGACAGGGGGATCCGCTAGCAATCAGCCCCAGCATTTT. Translating it yields CASSPRTGGSASNQPQHF.

The gene calls are TRBV9 and TRBJ2-7; perhaps TRBD2 as D (6 bases). Trimming stripped 1 base from V and 3 bases from J, with 14 bases between. The CDR3 is 15 residues long. CDR1 and CDR2 (germline): SGDLS, YYNGEE. This CDR3 reads CASSVQEGGNYEQYF. For the CDR3, the DNA is TGTGCCAGCAGCGTACAGGAGGGTGGGAACTACGAGCAGTACTTC.

This clonotype is labeled medium-sized. V and J are TRBV10-3 and TRBJ2-1; 12 nucleotides match TRBD2. V lost 6 bases, J lost 5 bases, and 5 bases stayed unmatched. Germline V gene lookup returns CDR1 ENHRY and CDR2 SYGVKD. There are 15 residues in the CDR3. CDR3 in amino acids: CAIRELAGGHNEQFF. CDR3 bases: TGTGCCATCAGGGAACTAGCGGGAGGTCACAATGAGCAGTTCTTC.

This clonotype is large in the sample. The chain joins TRBV15 to TRBJ1-6; 7 bases align to TRBD1. The CDR3 has 14 residues. In germline, CDR1 is LNHNV, CDR2 YYDKDF (reference sequence). J was trimmed by 9 bases and V by 5 bases; bases with no gene match: 7. The CDR3 DNA reads as TGTGCCACCAGCTCTGACAGGGTCGGTTCACCCCTCCACTTT. Protein product: CATSSDRVGSPLHF.

This clonotype has more than one count but fewer than ten. The chain employs TRBV20-1 and TRBJ1-6; TRBD1 agrees at 7 bases. Trimming removed 5 bases from V and 7 bases from J; junction bases left unmatched: 8. The CDR3 totals 14 residues. CDR1 and CDR2 from the germline V gene are DFQATT and SNEGSKA (reference sequence). The CDR3 nucleotides are TGCAGTGCTTGTACCGGGACAGACAATTCACCCCTCCACTTT. It codes for CSACTGTDNSPLHF.

This clonotype was picked up a small number of times. V usage is TRBV6-1 and J usage is TRBJ1-2; D is possibly TRBD1 (5 bases). CDR1 is MNHNS, CDR2 SASEGT, per germline. This CDR3 contains 13 residues. V was trimmed by 4 bases and J by 2 bases, leaving 8 bases between them. The CDR3 sequence: CASSVDSNYGYTF. In nucleotides, the CDR3 is TGTGCCAGCAGTGTAGACAGCAACTATGGCTACACCTTC.

The chain has TRBV6-2 or TRBV6-3 and TRBJ1-6; perhaps TRBD1 as D (5 bases). The CDR3 contains 14 residues. Germline assignment: CDR1 MNHEY and CDR2 SVGEGT. V was clipped by 6 bases and J by 9 bases, with 15 bases between them. The CDR3 spells CASREGRGVSPLHF. CDR3 nucleotides: TGTGCCAGCAGAGAGGGAAGGGGAGTTTCACCCCTCCACTTT.

CDR3 in amino acids: CASSPDRGSGNTIYF. The DNA of the CDR3 is TGTGCCAGCAGCCCCGACAGGGGCTCTGGAAACACCATATATTTT. The J gene is TRBJ1-3, the V gene TRBV7-8; 8 bases are a match to TRBD1. The germline V gene has CDR1 SGHVS and CDR2 FQNEAQ. The CDR3 length is 15 residues. V gave up 5 bases and J gave up 0 bases; unmatched junction bases: 3.

V gene TRBV10-3 combines with J gene TRBJ1-1; D not certain. Germline V gene sequence: CDR1 ENHRY, CDR2 SYGVKD. CDR3 length: 15 amino acids. The germline V and J ends were trimmed by 2 bases and 5 bases, with 15 bases remaining between them. CDR3 in DNA: TGTGCCATCAGTGAGAAATCCGCAGACTCAACTGAAGCTTTCTTT. Encoded protein: CAISEKSADSTEAFF.

The sample holds a few counts of this clonotype. V is TRBV6-2 or TRBV6-3 and J is TRBJ2-5; 10 bases are shared with TRBD2. The CDR3 sequence is 14 residues long. CDR1 is MNHEY, CDR2 SVGEGT, per germline. Trimming removed 6 bases from V and 5 bases from J; junction bases left unmatched: 6. The CDR3: CASSQRGGRETQYF. The CDR3 DNA reads TGTGCCAGCAGCCAGCGGGGGGGCCGGGAGACCCAGTACTTC.

CDR3 in amino acids: CASYRDGLNTEAFF. CDR3 nucleotides: TGTGCCAGTTACCGGGACGGCCTGAACACTGAAGCTTTCTTT. The chain uses TRBV19 and TRBJ1-1; weak D call: TRBD1 (5 bases). CDR3 length: 14 amino acids. Trimming pared 8 bases from V and 0 bases from J, leaving 13 bases between. Looked up from germline, CDR1 is LNHDA and CDR2 is SQIVND (reference sequence).

This clonotype was seen only a few times. The V gene is TRBV6-5, the J gene TRBJ2-5, with TRBD1 identical over 8 bases. V gave up 6 bases and J gave up 5 bases; unmatched junction bases: 8. Germline V gives CDR1 MNHEY, CDR2 SVGAGI. This CDR3 is built from 14 residues. CDR3 residues: CASSHSTGAETQYF. CDR3 nucleotides: TGTGCCAGCAGCCACTCGACAGGGGCGGAGACCCAGTACTTC.

The sample holds a few counts of this clonotype. The rearrangement uses TRBV7-2 and TRBJ1-1, with D uncertain. This CDR3 spans 13 amino acids. CDR1 and CDR2 from the germline V gene are SGHTA and FQGNSA. V dropped 5 bases and J dropped 8 bases, with 15 bases sitting between them. The CDR3 reads CASSPGPAVEAFF. The CDR3 bases are TGTGCCAGCAGCCCCGGGCCAGCGGTAGAAGCTTTCTTT.

The rearrangement links TRBV5-6 to TRBJ1-2; 7 bases line up with TRBD1. Per the germline V gene, CDR1 is SGHDT and CDR2 is YYEEEE. The V and J ends lost 3 bases and 4 bases, in that order; junction bases with no gene match: 9. This CDR3 has 15 amino acids. The DNA of the CDR3 is TGTGCCAGCAGCTCGGACAGGTCACGGGTCTATGGCTACACCTTC. The encoded protein is CASSSDRSRVYGYTF.

The V gene is TRBV6-2 or TRBV6-3, the J gene TRBJ2-1; 12 bases map to TRBD2. The ends lost 1 base at V and 8 bases at J; junction bases unmatched: 9. The CDR3 has 17 amino acids. CDR1 is MNHEY, CDR2 SVGEGT, per germline. The CDR3 sequence is CASSYLMASGGAYEQFF. In nucleotides, the CDR3 is TGTGCCAGCAGTTACTTGATGGCTAGCGGGGGGGCCTATGAGCAGTTCTTC.